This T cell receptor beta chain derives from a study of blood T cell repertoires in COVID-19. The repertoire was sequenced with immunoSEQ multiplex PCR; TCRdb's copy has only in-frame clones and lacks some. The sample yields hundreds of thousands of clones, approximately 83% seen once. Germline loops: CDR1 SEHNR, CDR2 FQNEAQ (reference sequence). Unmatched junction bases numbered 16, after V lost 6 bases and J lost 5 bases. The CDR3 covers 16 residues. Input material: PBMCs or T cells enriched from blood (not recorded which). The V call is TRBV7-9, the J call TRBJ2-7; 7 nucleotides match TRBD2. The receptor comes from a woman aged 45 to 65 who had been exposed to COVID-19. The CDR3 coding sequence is TGTGCCAGCAGTTTATCGACCGGGGCCGGGAGGAACGAGCAGTACTTC. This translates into CASSLSTGAGRNEQYF.